This passage covers 24 T cell receptor beta chains from one sample sequenced in a study of blood T cell repertoires in COVID-19. Repertoires were generated with immunoSEQ multiplex PCR, while TCRdb's copy carries only in-frame clones and drops some. The data hold tens of thousands of clones, with around nine tenths observed a single time. Specimen: peripheral blood. The receptors were sampled from an elderly man with acute or convalescent COVID-19.

This sequence joins TRBV6-5 and TRBJ2-7, with 11 bases matching TRBD1. CDR3 length equals 15 residues. Germline lookup yields CDR1 MNHEY and CDR2 SVGAGI. The V and J ends lost 2 bases and 4 bases, in that order; junction bases with no gene match: 4. CDR3 DNA: TGTGCCAGCAGTTACGGGTGGGACAGGGGGTACGAGCAGTACTTC. Translating it yields CASSYGWDRGYEQYF.

This clone has only a few counts. The chain recombines TRBV3-1 (or the pseudogene TRBV3-2) with TRBJ2-7, with TRBD2 as a possible D gene (7 bases). Germline V lookup: CDR1 LGHDT, CDR2 YNNKEL (reference sequence). Deletions cut 1 base from V and 0 bases from J, with 16 bases between. The CDR3 sequence is 17 residues long. The CDR3 is CASSQGWGGRSSYEQYF. The CDR3 coding sequence is TGTGCCAGCAGCCAAGGTTGGGGGGGCCGTAGCTCCTACGAGCAGTACTTC.

The chain carries TRBV30 and TRBJ1-3, with no clear D. The CDR3 totals 13 residues. CDR1 is GTSNPN, CDR2 SVGIG, per germline (reference sequence). The V end lost 7 bases, the J end lost 4 bases, and 14 bases lay between the germline ends. CDR3 sequence: CASTPRGGNTIYF. Here the CDR3 DNA reads TGTGCCTCGACCCCGAGAGGAGGAAACACCATATATTTT.

The J gene is TRBJ2-7, the V gene TRBV6-6, with 13 bases lining up with TRBD2. The germline gives CDR1 MNHNY, CDR2 SVGAGI (reference sequence). The CDR3 spans 16 residues. V lost 5 bases, J lost 1 base, and 5 bases stayed unmatched. CDR3 sequence: CASSPRTSGSSYEQYF. CDR3 sequence (DNA): TGTGCCAGCAGTCCACGGACTAGCGGGAGTTCCTACGAGCAGTACTTC.

The J gene is TRBJ2-3, the V gene TRBV4-2; D gene ambiguous. Between the trimmed V and J ends, which lost 0 bases and 4 bases, there was a span of 14 bases. The CDR3 loop spans 16 amino acids. Germline V gene lookup returns CDR1 LGHNA and CDR2 YNFKEQ. The CDR3 here is CASSQDRSSVPDTQYF. As DNA, the CDR3 is TGTGCCAGCAGCCAAGATCGGTCGTCGGTCCCAGATACGCAGTATTTT.

The chain carries TRBV15 and TRBJ1-1; D gene unclear. This CDR3 has 14 amino acids. V lost 1 base and J 1 base, leaving 7 bases between the germline ends. Germline V gene sequence: CDR1 LNHNV, CDR2 YYDKDF (reference sequence). The CDR3 region is CATSRGSGNTEAFF. CDR3 DNA sequence: TGTGCCACCAGCAGAGGGTCGGGGAACACTGAAGCTTTCTTT.

The J gene is TRBJ1-2, the V gene TRBV6-5, with 8 bases identical to TRBD1. The germline gives CDR1 MNHEY, CDR2 SVGAGI. V was clipped by 5 bases and J by 12 bases; unmatched bases: 11. The CDR3 consists of 13 residues. This chain's CDR3 is CASSPARTGSDTF. DNA of the CDR3: TGTGCCAGCAGTCCTGCCCGGACAGGGAGCGACACCTTC.

This chain connects TRBV14 to TRBJ2-1, with D possibly TRBD1 on 5 matching bases. The CDR3 extends over 14 amino acids. Germline V gives CDR1 SGHDN, CDR2 FVKESK. Trimming left V 4 bases short and J 6 bases short, with 13 bases between. CDR3 in amino acids: CASSPFRVVNEQFF. In nucleotides, the CDR3 is TGTGCCAGCAGCCCTTTCAGGGTGGTCAATGAGCAGTTCTTC. The full variable domain, with the rest looked up from reference TRBV14 and TRBJ2-1, is EAGVTQFPSHSVIEKGQTVTLRCDPISGHDNLYWYRRVMGKEIKFLLHFVKESKQDESGMPNNRFLAERTGGTYSTLKVQPAELEDSGVYFCASSPFRVVNEQFFGPGTRLTVL.

The CDR3: CATSDGTANKAFF. The CDR3 region has the DNA TGTGCCACCAGTGATGGGACAGCAAACAAAGCTTTCTTT. This chain links TRBV24-1 with TRBJ1-1, with 7 nucleotides matching TRBD1. This CDR3 has 13 residues. V lost 3 bases and J lost 9; bases outside the gene matches: 6. Germline assignment: CDR1 KGHDR and CDR2 SFDVKD.

On this clone itself: This same CDR3 is encoded by further DNA sequences in the sample. The chain uses TRBV2 and TRBJ1-1; no clear D. V gave up 8 bases and J gave up 2 bases, with 6 bases separating them. The CDR3 runs 11 residues. Germline-derived CDR1 and CDR2 are SNHLY and FYNNEI. Written as DNA, the CDR3 is TGTGCCAGCTCGCTAAACACTGAAGCTTTCTTT. It encodes CASSLNTEAFF.

This chain connects TRBV3-1 (or the pseudogene TRBV3-2) to TRBJ2-1; possibly TRBD1 for D (6 bases). Trimming removed 4 bases at V and 3 bases at J, with 19 bases between. CDR3 length: 17 amino acids. Germline V gives CDR1 LGHDT, CDR2 YNNKEL (reference sequence). CDR3 sequence: CASSRTPQGTYYNEQFF. The CDR3 DNA reads TGTGCCAGCAGCCGAACCCCTCAGGGGACCTACTACAATGAGCAGTTCTTC.

V usage is TRBV9 and J usage is TRBJ1-2, with D perhaps matching TRBD1 (6 bases). V was pared by 0 bases and J by 6 bases, with 12 bases between. From germline, CDR1 is SGDLS and CDR2 YYNGEE. The CDR3 is 14 amino acids. CDR3 in amino acids: CASSVGFGGHGYTF. Written as DNA, the CDR3 is TGTGCCAGCAGCGTAGGCTTTGGGGGCCATGGCTACACCTTC.

CDR3 loop: CATSDPPGPFWRSNQPQHF. In DNA form, the CDR3 reads TGTGCCACCAGTGATCCTCCCGGACCTTTTTGGAGGAGCAATCAGCCCCAGCATTTT. The gene calls are TRBV24-1 and TRBJ1-5; D is unclear. Germline V CDR1 and CDR2: KGHDR, SFDVKD. The CDR3 length is 19 residues. Trimming cost V 3 bases and J 1 base, with 21 bases left between them.

This sequence joins TRBV6-5 and TRBJ1-2; 7 bases map to TRBD1. Germline values: CDR1 MNHEY, CDR2 SVGAGI. Trimming took 2 bases from V and 4 from J; bases not matched to a gene: 4. This CDR3 contains 14 residues. CDR3 DNA sequence: TGTGCCAGCAGTTACCCGGGACAGCGCTATGGCTACACCTTC. This codes for CASSYPGQRYGYTF.

This clone was observed once. This chain connects TRBV6-6 to TRBJ2-7, with 11 bases lining up with TRBD1. The V segment lost 5 bases and the J segment 2 bases; nucleotides outside the gene matches: 11. There are 17 residues in the CDR3. Looked up from germline, CDR1 is MNHNY and CDR2 is SVGAGI (reference sequence). The CDR3 protein is CASSQYMDRGRAYEQYF. The CDR3 region has the DNA TGTGCCAGCAGTCAATATATGGACAGGGGGCGCGCCTACGAGCAGTACTTC.

This clone was seen once. J is TRBJ1-3 and V is TRBV7-8, with D possibly matching TRBD1 (6 bases). V was cut by 6 bases and J by 0 bases, with 12 bases left in between. This CDR3 spans 15 amino acids. CDR1 and CDR2 (germline): SGHVS, FQNEAQ. The CDR3 sequence: CASSPQGPSGNTIYF. CDR3 DNA sequence: TGTGCCAGCAGTCCACAGGGCCCCTCTGGAAACACCATATATTTT.

The chain has TRBV18 and TRBJ1-2; no definite D call. The ends were cut back, 0 bases at V and 4 bases at J, with 3 bases in the middle. Germline V gene data show CDR1 as KGHSH and CDR2 as LQKENI. This CDR3 region has 12 residues. As DNA, the CDR3 is TGTGCCAGCTCACCACCGGCCTATGGCTACACCTTC. It translates to CASSPPAYGYTF. Filled out from reference TRBV18 and TRBJ1-2, the complete variable domain reads NAGVMQNPRHLVRRRGQEARLRCSPMKGHSHVYWYRQLPEEGLKFMVYLQKENIIDESGMPKERFSAEFPKEGPSILRIQQVVRGDSAAYFCASSPPAYGYTFGSGTRLTVV.

This chain uses TRBV19 with TRBJ1-1; 8 positions agree with TRBD1. This CDR3 has 15 amino acids. With 5 bases clipped from V and 2 bases from J, the junction kept 7 bases outside the gene matches. In germline, CDR1 is LNHDA, CDR2 SQIVND (reference sequence). CDR3 nucleotides: TGTGCCAGTAGTCTAAGGGACAGGCTCAACACTGAAGCTTTCTTT. Amino acid sequence: CASSLRDRLNTEAFF. Full variable domain (remainder filled in from reference TRBV19 and TRBJ1-1): DGGITQSPKYLFRKEGQNVTLSCEQNLNHDAMYWYRQDPGQGLRLIYYSQIVNDFQKGDIAEGYSVSREKKESFPLTVTSAQKNPTAFYLCASSLRDRLNTEAFFGQGTRLTVV.

This chain uses TRBV11-1 with TRBJ1-4, with TRBD1 matching 7 bases. J gave up 4 bases and V 4 bases, and 3 bases lay outside the gene matches. Germline assignment: CDR1 SGHAT and CDR2 FQDESV (reference sequence). The CDR3 loop spans 14 amino acids. The CDR3 DNA is TGTGCCAGCAGCTCGGGACAGCTTAATGAAAAACTGTTTTTT. Translation: CASSSGQLNEKLFF.

The count of this clone is one. The CDR3 loop is CASTLERGQPQHF. In nucleotides, the CDR3 is TGTGCCAGTACCCTTGAAAGGGGTCAGCCCCAGCATTTT. The chain recombines TRBV19 with TRBJ1-5, with D possibly matching TRBD1 (5 bases). This CDR3 has 13 amino acids. V was shortened by 7 bases and J by 6 bases, with 13 bases between the two germline ends. Germline V gene data show CDR1 as LNHDA and CDR2 as SQIVND (reference sequence).

The chain links TRBV10-3 to TRBJ1-3; 7 bases align to TRBD1. There are 15 residues in the CDR3. Trimming cost V 6 bases and J 0 bases; bases outside gene matches: 5. Germline V gene data show CDR1 as ENHRY and CDR2 as SYGVKD. The CDR3 here is CAIRETGSSGNTIYF. The CDR3 DNA follows: TGTGCCATCAGGGAGACAGGGAGCTCTGGAAACACCATATATTTT.

V and J are TRBV5-1 and TRBJ2-7; 7 nucleotides line up with TRBD1. The V segment lost 0 bases and the J segment 0 bases; nucleotides outside the gene matches: 3. This CDR3 comprises 15 residues. Germline lookup yields CDR1 SGHRS and CDR2 YFSETQ. The CDR3 DNA reads as TGCGCCAGCAGCTTGGCAGGGGACAGCTCCTACGAGCAGTACTTC. The encoded protein is CASSLAGDSSYEQYF.

This chain connects TRBV19 to TRBJ2-6; TRBD1 might be the D (6 bases). CDR1 and CDR2 from the germline V gene are LNHDA and SQIVND (reference sequence). Trimming removed 10 bases at V and 8 bases at J, with 30 bases between. The CDR3 covers 18 residues. CDR3 sequence reads: CATKPSRGGKAQTNVLTF. CDR3 nucleotides: TGTGCCACAAAACCCTCGAGAGGGGGTAAGGCCCAGACCAACGTCCTGACTTTC.

The chain employs TRBV5-5 and TRBJ1-1, with 8 bases lining up with TRBD1. CDR3 length: 15 residues. Germline lookup yields CDR1 SGHKS and CDR2 YYEKEE (reference sequence). The V segment lost 6 bases and the J segment 0 bases; nucleotides outside the gene matches: 7. The CDR3 sequence is CASTGQGLMNTEAFF. The CDR3 bases are TGTGCCAGCACCGGACAGGGCCTCATGAACACTGAAGCTTTCTTT.